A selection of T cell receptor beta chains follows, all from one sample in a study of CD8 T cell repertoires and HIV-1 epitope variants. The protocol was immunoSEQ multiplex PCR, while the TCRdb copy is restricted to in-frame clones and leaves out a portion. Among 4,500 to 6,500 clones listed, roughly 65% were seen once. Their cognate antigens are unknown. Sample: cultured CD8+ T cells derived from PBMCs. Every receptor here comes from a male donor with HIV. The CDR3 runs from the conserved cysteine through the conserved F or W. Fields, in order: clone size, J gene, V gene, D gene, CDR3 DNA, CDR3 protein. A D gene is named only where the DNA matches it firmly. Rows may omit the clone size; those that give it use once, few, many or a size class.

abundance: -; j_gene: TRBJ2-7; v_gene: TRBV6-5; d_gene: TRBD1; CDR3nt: TGTGCCAGCAGTTACACAGGGGGCGAATACGAGCAGTACTTC; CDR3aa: CASSYTGGEYEQYF
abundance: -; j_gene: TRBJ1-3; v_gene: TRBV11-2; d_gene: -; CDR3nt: TGTGCCAGCAGCTTAGCCTCCTGGCCTGGAAACACCATATATTTT; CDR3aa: CASSLASWPGNTIYF
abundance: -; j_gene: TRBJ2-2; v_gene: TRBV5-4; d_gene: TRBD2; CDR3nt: TGTGCCAGCAGCTTGACTAGCGGGGGGTCCACCGGGGAGCTGTTTTTT; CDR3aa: CASSLTSGGSTGELFF
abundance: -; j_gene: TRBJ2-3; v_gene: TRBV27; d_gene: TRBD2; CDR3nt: TGTGCCAGCAGACATACGACGACTAGCGGCACAGATACGCAGTATTTT; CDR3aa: CASRHTTTSGTDTQYF
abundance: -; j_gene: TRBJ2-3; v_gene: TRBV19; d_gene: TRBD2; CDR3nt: TGTGCCAGTAGTATTCTAGCGGGAGGGAGAGATACGCAGTATTTT; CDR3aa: CASSILAGGRDTQYF
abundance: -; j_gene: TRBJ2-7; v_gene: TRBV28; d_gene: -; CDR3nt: TGTGCCAGCAGTTTCAGCTCCTACGAGCAGTACTTC; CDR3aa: CASSFSSYEQYF
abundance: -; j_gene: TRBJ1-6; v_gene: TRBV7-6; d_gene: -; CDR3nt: TGTGCCAGCAGCTTAGACGGGAGAAACTCACCCCTCCACTTT; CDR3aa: CASSLDGRNSPLHF
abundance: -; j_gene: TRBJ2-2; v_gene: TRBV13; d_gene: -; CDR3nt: TGTGCCAGCAGCTTAGGCGGGGGGCCCAACACCGGGGAGCTGTTTTTT; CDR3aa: CASSLGGGPNTGELFF
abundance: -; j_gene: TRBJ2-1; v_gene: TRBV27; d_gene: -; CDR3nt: TGTGCCAGCAGTCCGCCCATAAACCCCTACAATGAGCAGTTCTTC; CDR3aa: CASSPPINPYNEQFF
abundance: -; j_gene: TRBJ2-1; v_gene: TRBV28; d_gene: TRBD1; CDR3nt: TGTGCCAGCAGCCTACCGGGACAGGGGAACAATGAGCAGTTCTTC; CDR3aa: CASSLPGQGNNEQFF
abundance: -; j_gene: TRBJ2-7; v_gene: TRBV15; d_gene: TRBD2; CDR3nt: TGTGCCACCAGCAGAGCAACCTTAGCGGGGGACTCCTACGAGCAGTACTTC; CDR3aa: CATSRATLAGDSYEQYF
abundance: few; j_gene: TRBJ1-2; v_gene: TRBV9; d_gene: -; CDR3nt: TGTGCCAGCAGCGTAGGGCAGTTCTATGGCTACACCTTC; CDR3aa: CASSVGQFYGYTF
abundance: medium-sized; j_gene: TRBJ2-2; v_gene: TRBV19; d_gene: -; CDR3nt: TGTGCCAGTAGTATAGATCTTCGTGGGAACACCGGGGAGCTGTTTTTT; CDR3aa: CASSIDLRGNTGELFF
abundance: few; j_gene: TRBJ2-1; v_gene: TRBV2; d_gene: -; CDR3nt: TGTGCCAGCATTACCCCCCGGAGAGGGATATCCTACAATGAGCAGTTCTTC; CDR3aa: CASITPRRGISYNEQFF
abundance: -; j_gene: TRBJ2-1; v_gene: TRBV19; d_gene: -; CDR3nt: TGTGCCAGTAGTATAGTTTGGGGCGATGAGCAGTTCTTC; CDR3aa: CASSIVWGDEQFF
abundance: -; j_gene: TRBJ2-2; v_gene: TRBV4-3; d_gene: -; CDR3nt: TGCGCCAGCAGCCCCACAGGCCTAGGGGCCGGGGAGCTGTTTTTT; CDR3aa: CASSPTGLGAGELFF
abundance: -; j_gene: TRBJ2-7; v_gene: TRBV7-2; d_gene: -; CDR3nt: TGTGCCAGCGGCTTAGATCTAAGAGCCTACGAGCAGTACTTC; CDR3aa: CASGLDLRAYEQYF
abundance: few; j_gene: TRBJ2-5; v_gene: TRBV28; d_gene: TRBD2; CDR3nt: TGTGCCAGCAGTAGGGGACCGGGACTAGCGGGAGGGACGACCCAGTACTTC; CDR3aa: CASSRGPGLAGGTTQYF
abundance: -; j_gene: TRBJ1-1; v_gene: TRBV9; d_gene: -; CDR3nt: TGTGCCAGCAGCGTAGAAGGGGTACAGAACACTGAAGCTTTCTTT; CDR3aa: CASSVEGVQNTEAFF
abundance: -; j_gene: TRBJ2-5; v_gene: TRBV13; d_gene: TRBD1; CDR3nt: TGTGCCAGCAGCTCAGACAGGGACCAAGAGACCCAGTACTTC; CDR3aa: CASSSDRDQETQYF